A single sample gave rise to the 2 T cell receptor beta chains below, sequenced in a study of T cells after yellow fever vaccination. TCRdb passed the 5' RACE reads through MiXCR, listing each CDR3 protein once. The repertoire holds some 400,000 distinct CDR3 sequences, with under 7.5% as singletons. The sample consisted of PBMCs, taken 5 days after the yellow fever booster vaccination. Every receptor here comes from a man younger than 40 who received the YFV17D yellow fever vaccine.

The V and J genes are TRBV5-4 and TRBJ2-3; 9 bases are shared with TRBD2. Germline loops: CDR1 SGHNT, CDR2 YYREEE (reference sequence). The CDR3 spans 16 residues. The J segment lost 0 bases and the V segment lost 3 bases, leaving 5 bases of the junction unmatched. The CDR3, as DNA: TGTGCCAGCAGCTATGTACTAGCGGGTAGCACAGATACGCAGTATTTT. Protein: CASSYVLAGSTDTQYF.

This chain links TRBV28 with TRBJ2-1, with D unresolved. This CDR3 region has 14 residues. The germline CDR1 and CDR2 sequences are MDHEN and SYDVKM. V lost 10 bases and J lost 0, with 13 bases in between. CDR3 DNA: TGTGCCACCCTAAAGGTGAGCTCCTACAATGAGCAGTTCTTC. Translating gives CATLKVSSYNEQFF.